This entry features one T cell receptor beta chain sequence. The antigen is undetermined. The sample comes from a study of regulatory T cells in long-lasting Graves disease. Study-wide findings and caveats: Public clonotype sharing was higher in persistent than newly diagnosed patients.

The germline V gene encodes CDR1 SNHLY and CDR2 FYNNEI. The trim removed 6 bases at V and 3 bases at J, leaving 7 bases unmatched. This CDR3 is built from 14 residues. CDR3-region Arm-PCR and iRepertoire HTBI primers produced the TCR beta libraries. TCRdb independently ran MiXCR on the multiplex PCR reads; one entry per CDR3 protein. This table holds 380,000 or so distinct CDR3 sequences, around 15% found once. As to time point: newly diagnosed GD, antithyroid drugs for less than 3 months. From RNA extracted from PBMCs, the TCR library was made. The sample also formed part of further work on T cells in Graves' hyperthyroidism and ophthalmopathy. That study adds: Diagnosis rested on symptoms, serum thyroxine and TRAb, thyroid ultrasound, and orbital computed tomography.

The V and J genes are TRBV2 and TRBJ2-5; 7 nucleotides match TRBD1. The clonotype comes from a woman aged 18-29 years with Graves disease. Specimen: peripheral blood mononuclear cells (PBMCs), collected at new diagnosis, from a patient treated with antithyroid drugs. CDR3 loop: CASSRGTVKETQYF. The CDR3 coding sequence is TGTGCCAGCAGCCGAGGGACAGTTAAAGAGACCCAGTACTTC.